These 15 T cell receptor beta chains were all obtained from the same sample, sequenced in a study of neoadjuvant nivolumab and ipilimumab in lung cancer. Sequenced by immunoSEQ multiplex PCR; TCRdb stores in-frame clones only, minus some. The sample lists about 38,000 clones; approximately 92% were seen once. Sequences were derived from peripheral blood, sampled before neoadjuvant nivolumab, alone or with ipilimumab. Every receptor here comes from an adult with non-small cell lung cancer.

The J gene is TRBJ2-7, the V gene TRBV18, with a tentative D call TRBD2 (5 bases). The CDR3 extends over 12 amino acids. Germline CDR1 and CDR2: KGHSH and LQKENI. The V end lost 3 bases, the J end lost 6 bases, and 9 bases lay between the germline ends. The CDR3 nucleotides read TGTGCCAGCTCACCGACTATTCTCGAGCAGTACTTC. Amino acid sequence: CASSPTILEQYF.

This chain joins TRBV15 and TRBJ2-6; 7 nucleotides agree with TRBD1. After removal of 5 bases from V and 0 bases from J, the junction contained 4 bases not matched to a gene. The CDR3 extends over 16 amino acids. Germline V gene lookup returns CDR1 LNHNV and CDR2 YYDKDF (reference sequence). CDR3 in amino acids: CATSGQALSGANVLTF. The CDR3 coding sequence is TGTGCCACCAGCGGACAGGCCCTCTCTGGGGCCAACGTCCTGACTTTC.

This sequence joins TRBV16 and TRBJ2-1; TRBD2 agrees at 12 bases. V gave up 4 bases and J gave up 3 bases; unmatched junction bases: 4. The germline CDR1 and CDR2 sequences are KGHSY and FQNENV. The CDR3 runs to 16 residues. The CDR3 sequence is CASSPPGLAGYNEQFF. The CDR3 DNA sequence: TGTGCCAGCAGCCCCCCGGGACTAGCGGGCTACAATGAGCAGTTCTTC.

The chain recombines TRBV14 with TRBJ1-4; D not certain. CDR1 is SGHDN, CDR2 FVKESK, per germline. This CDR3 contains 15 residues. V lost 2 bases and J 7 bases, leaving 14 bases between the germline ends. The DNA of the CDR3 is TGTGCCAGCAGCCAAAACACAGAACGTGGTGAAAAACTGTTTTTT. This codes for CASSQNTERGEKLFF.

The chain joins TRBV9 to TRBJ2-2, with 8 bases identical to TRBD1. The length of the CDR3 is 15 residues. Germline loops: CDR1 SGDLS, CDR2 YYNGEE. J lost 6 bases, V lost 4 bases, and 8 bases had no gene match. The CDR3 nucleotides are TGTGCCAGCAGCATCGCAGGGGGACAGGCCGGGGAGCTGTTTTTT. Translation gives CASSIAGGQAGELFF.

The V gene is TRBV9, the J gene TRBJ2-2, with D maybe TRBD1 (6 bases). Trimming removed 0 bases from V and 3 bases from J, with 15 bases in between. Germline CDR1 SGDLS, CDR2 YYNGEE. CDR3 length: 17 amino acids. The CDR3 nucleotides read TGTGCCAGCAGCGTAGGTGGTGGGGGCGCGTACACCGGGGAGCTGTTTTTT. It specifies CASSVGGGGAYTGELFF.

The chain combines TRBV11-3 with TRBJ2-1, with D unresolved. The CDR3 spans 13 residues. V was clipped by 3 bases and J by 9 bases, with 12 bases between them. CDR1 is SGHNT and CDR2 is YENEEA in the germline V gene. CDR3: CASSFLASGEQFF. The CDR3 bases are TGTGCCAGCAGCTTTCTCGCCTCCGGTGAGCAGTTCTTC. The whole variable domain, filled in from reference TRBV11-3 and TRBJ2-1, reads EAGVVQSPRYKIIEKKQPVAFWCNPISGHNTLYWYLQNLGQGPELLIRYENEEAVDDSQLPKDRFSAERLKGVDSTLKIQPAELGDSAVYLCASSFLASGEQFFGPGTRLTVL.

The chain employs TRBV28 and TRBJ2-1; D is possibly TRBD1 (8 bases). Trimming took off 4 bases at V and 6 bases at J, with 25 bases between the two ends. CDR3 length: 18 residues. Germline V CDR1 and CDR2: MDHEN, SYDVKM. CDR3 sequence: CASSSPGQGGGPSNEQFF. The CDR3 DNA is TGTGCCAGCAGTTCCCCAGGACAGGGCGGGGGACCTTCCAATGAGCAGTTCTTC.

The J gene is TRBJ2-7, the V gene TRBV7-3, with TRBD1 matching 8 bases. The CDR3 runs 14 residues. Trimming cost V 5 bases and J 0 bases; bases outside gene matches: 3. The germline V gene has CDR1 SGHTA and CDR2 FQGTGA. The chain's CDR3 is CASSADRGSYEQYF. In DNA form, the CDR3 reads TGTGCCAGCAGCGCCGACAGGGGCTCCTACGAGCAGTACTTC.

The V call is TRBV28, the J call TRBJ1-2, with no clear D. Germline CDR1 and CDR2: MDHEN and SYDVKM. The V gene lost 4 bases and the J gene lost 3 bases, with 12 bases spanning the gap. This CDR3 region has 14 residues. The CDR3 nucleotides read TGTGCCAGCAGTTCCGACTCCTCCTACTATGGCTACACCTTC. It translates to CASSSDSSYYGYTF.

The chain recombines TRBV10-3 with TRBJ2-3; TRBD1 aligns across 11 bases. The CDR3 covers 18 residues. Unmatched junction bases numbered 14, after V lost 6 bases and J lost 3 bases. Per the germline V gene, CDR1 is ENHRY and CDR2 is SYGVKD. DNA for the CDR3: TGTGCCATCAGCCTGGGGACAGGGGGGACTAGCAGGACAGATACGCAGTATTTT. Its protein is CAISLGTGGTSRTDTQYF.

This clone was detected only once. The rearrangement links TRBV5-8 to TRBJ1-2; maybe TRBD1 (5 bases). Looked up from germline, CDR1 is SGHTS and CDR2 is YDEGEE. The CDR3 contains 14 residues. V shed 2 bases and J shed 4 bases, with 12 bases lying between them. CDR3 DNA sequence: TGTGCCAGCAGCTTCCTCAGGGAGACCTATGGCTACACCTTC. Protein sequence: CASSFLRETYGYTF.

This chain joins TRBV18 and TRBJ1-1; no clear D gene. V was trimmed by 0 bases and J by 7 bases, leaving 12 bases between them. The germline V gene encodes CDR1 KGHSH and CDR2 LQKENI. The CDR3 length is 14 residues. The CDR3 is CASSPPGGYLEAFF. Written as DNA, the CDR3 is TGTGCCAGCTCACCACCAGGAGGGTACCTTGAAGCTTTCTTT. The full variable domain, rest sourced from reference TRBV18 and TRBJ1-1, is NAGVMQNPRHLVRRRGQEARLRCSPMKGHSHVYWYRQLPEEGLKFMVYLQKENIIDESGMPKERFSAEFPKEGPSILRIQQVVRGDSAAYFCASSPPGGYLEAFFGQGTRLTVV.

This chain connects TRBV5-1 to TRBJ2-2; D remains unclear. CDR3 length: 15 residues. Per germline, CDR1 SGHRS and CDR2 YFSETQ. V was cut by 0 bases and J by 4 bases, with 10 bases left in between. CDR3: CASSLVPGTTGELFF. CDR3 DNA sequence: TGCGCCAGCAGCTTGGTCCCAGGTACCACCGGGGAGCTGTTTTTT.

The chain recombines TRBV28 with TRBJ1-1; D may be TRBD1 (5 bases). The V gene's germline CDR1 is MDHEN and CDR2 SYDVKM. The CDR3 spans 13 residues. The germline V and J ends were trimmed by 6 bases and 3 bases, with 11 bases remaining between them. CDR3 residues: CASSPIRDTEAFF. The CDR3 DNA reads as TGTGCCAGCAGCCCGATCAGGGACACTGAAGCTTTCTTT.